This TCR beta chain came from a study of T cells in Graves' hyperthyroidism and ophthalmopathy. TCR beta CDR3 region amplification was performed from RNA transcripts. In the first-round RT-PCR of the TCR CDR3, the HTBI primer set was used. TCRdb used MiXCR to reprocess the multiplex PCR reads, holding one entry per CDR3 protein. The data show over 250,000 distinct CDR3 sequences, roughly an eighth seen once. This clonotype showed up many times. V was pared by 6 bases and J by 0 bases, with 15 bases between. This CDR3 is 15 amino acids long. A Clinical Activity Score of at least 3, a NOSPECS grade of at least 4 and a duration under 3 months were recorded in the ophthalmopathy patients.

This TCR derives from a woman aged 40-49 years with Graves' ophthalmopathy. Sequencing used blood. This chain links TRBV12-3 or TRBV12-4 with TRBJ2-7; unclear D gene. The CDR3 DNA is TGTGCCAGCAGCCCCGGACCGATGAGCTCCTACGAGCAGTACTTC. Protein product: CASSPGPMSSYEQYF.